These T cell receptor beta chains were read from a single sample in a study of human thymus T cells. Method: immunoSEQ multiplex PCR; TCRdb's copy keeps in-frame clones and lacks some. The table lists 54,000 or so clones, 90% to 95% of them singletons. Sequenced sample: blood. These receptors were obtained from a boy under three years old with a congenital heart defect but otherwise immunologically healthy. The CDR3 runs from the conserved cysteine through the conserved F or W. Each record gives: D gene, V gene, J gene, clone size, CDR3 protein, CDR3 DNA. D genes are given only for firm matches. Expanded clones get a size class; other rows say once, few or many, or leave the size out.

>TRBD2|TRBV2|TRBJ2-7|NA
CASSVRTSDYEQYF
TGTGCCAGCAGTGTGAGGACTAGCGACTACGAGCAGTACTTC
>NA|TRBV15|TRBJ1-2|NA
CATSRDFNYGYTF
TGTGCCACCAGCAGAGATTTTAACTATGGCTACACCTTC
>TRBD1|TRBV5-6|TRBJ1-1|NA
CASSWGGQGTEAFF
TGTGCCAGCAGCTGGGGTGGACAGGGCACTGAAGCTTTCTTT
>TRBD2|TRBV7-9|TRBJ2-3|once
CATGREVPDTQYF
TGTGCCACGGGACGGGAGGTTCCAGATACGCAGTATTTT
>NA|TRBV9|TRBJ1-3|NA
CASSVGGPYSGNTIYF
TGTGCCAGCAGCGTAGGAGGGCCCTATTCTGGAAACACCATATATTTT
>TRBD1|TRBV7-9|TRBJ2-2|NA
CASSLGTGGNTGELFF
TGTGCCAGCAGCTTAGGGACAGGGGGGAACACCGGGGAGCTGTTTTTT
>NA|TRBV28|TRBJ1-4|NA
CASSFSEKLFF
TGTGCCAGCAGTTTTTCGGAAAAACTGTTTTTT
>TRBD1|TRBV4-2|TRBJ1-2|NA
CASSQGTGGMGGYTF
TGTGCCAGCAGCCAAGGGACAGGGGGAATGGGTGGCTACACCTTC
>NA|TRBV6-1|TRBJ1-2|NA
CASSELMGLGYGYTF
TGTGCCAGCAGTGAATTAATGGGGCTTGGGTATGGCTACACCTTC
>TRBD1|TRBV27|TRBJ2-7|once
CASKKQGPGSYEQYF
TGTGCCAGCAAAAAACAGGGGCCCGGCTCCTACGAGCAGTACTTC
>NA|TRBV28|TRBJ1-3|medium-sized
CASSPGHSGNTIYF
TGTGCCAGCAGCCCGGGCCACTCTGGAAACACCATATATTTT
>NA|TRBV28|TRBJ2-7|NA
CASSRGEIYEQYF
TGTGCCAGCAGTAGGGGGGAGATCTACGAGCAGTACTTC
>NA|TRBV5-4|TRBJ2-7|NA
CASSLAWSGQSYEQYF
TGTGCCAGCAGCTTGGCGTGGTCAGGGCAAAGTTACGAGCAGTACTTC
>TRBD1|TRBV11-2|TRBJ2-5|few
CASSLGTGGQETQYF
TGTGCCAGCAGCTTAGGGACAGGGGGTCAAGAGACCCAGTACTTC
>TRBD2|TRBV11-2|TRBJ2-5|NA
CASSFRGTSGETQYF
TGTGCCAGCAGCTTTCGCGGGACTAGCGGAGAGACCCAGTACTTC
>NA|TRBV28|TRBJ2-3|NA
CASSLSSTDTQYF
TGTGCCAGCAGTTTAAGTAGCACAGATACGCAGTATTTT
>NA|TRBV5-1|TRBJ2-1|once
CASSWPLGDEQFF
TGCGCCAGCAGCTGGCCCCTAGGGGATGAGCAGTTCTTC
>TRBD2|TRBV7-6|TRBJ2-3|NA
CASSEGLAGVGADTQYF
TGTGCCAGCAGCGAGGGACTAGCGGGAGTTGGCGCAGATACGCAGTATTTT
>TRBD1|TRBV6-1|TRBJ1-2|NA
CASSFETGSGYTF
TGTGCCAGCAGTTTCGAGACAGGGAGCGGCTACACCTTC
>NA|TRBV6-6|TRBJ1-4|NA
CASSYRGTNEKLFF
TGTGCCAGCAGTTACAGGGGAACTAATGAAAAACTGTTTTTT